This T cell receptor beta chain was profiled in a study of Ad26.COV2.S vaccination and SARS-CoV-2 variants. Broader study findings: Participants given vaccine showed non-spike TCR breadth similar to that of placebo recipients.

Comment on this clone: Its specificity is not known.

Trimming shortened V by 2 bases and J by 8 bases, and 9 bases separated the two germline ends. Germline V lookup: CDR1 SEHNR, CDR2 FQNEAQ (reference sequence). This CDR3 has 13 amino acids. Libraries were prepared by immunoSEQ multiplex PCR; TCRdb keeps only in-frame clonotypes and omits some of them. The sample carries 430,000 or so clones, 75% to 90% recorded once. This sample's treatment: around 19 received Ad26.COV2.S at low or high dose, single or two shots; about 5 received placebo; per-sample allocation not given. Samples were taken on day 63 after the first vaccine or placebo injection. The sequenced sample was peripheral blood, obtained in a trial of Ad26.COV2.S vaccine versus placebo. V gene TRBV7-9 combines with J gene TRBJ1-4; D is unclear. The sequence came from a person between 18 and 65 years old who received the Ad26.COV2.S COVID-19 vaccine or a placebo. The DNA of the CDR3 is TGTGCCAGCAGCTTATACAGTAGGGAAAAACTGTTTTTT. Amino acids: CASSLYSREKLFF.